Listed below are T cell receptor beta chains from one sample, sequenced in a study of molecular identifiers for immune sequencing clone quantification. MiXCR was run by TCRdb on the PCR reads, yielding one entry per CDR3 protein. Seen here are about half a million distinct CDR3 sequences, roughly a fifth observed once, and the top ten hold about 0.8%. The specimen was naive CD8+ T cells from blood, with Jurkat cell RNA spiked in. The receptors were sampled from a human donor in good health. Some libraries in this study had Jurkat cell RNA spiked in. Each CDR3 is given with its conserved first and last residue. The D gene is left open where the match is weak. A row's size may be missing; if present it is once, few, many or a size class.

>TRBD2|TRBJ2-5|17|TRBV27|few
CASTILAGGQIQETQYF
TGTGCCAGCACCATACTAGCGGGGGGCCAGATACAAGAGACCCAGTACTTC
>TRBD2|TRBJ2-3|16|TRBV27|once
CASSSFEGLDTDTQYF
TGTGCCAGCAGTTCATTTGAGGGACTAGACACAGATACGCAGTATTTT
>NA|TRBJ2-6|15|TRBV19|many
CASSISDSGANVLTF
TGTGCCAGTAGTATATCCGACTCTGGGGCCAACGTCCTGACTTTC
>TRBD2|TRBJ2-1|16|TRBV20-1|few
CSAKTLAGGGYNEQFF
TGCAGTGCTAAAACCCTAGCGGGGGGGGGGTACAATGAGCAGTTCTTC
>NA|TRBJ1-5|12|TRBV14|NA
CASSQGGGPQHF
TGTGCCAGCAGCCAAGGGGGGGGGCCCCAGCATTTT
>NA|TRBJ1-1|13|TRBV6-5|NA
CASSYGGAVEAFF
TGTGCCAGCAGTTATGGGGGGGCAGTTGAAGCTTTCTTT
>NA|TRBJ2-2|18|TRBV4-1|NA
CASNQDVWTIQNTGELFF
TGCGCCAGCAACCAAGATGTTTGGACGATCCAGAACACCGGGGAGCTGTTTTTT
>NA|TRBJ2-3|13|TRBV7-9|few
CAILEGITDTQYF
TGTGCAATACTAGAGGGGATCACAGATACGCAGTATTTT
>TRBD1|TRBJ1-1|15|TRBV10-3|few
CAISEPGQGKTEAFF
TGTGCCATCAGTGAGCCGGGACAGGGAAAGACTGAAGCTTTCTTT
>NA|TRBJ2-3|15|TRBV7-2|many
CASSLVGGVTDTQYF
TGTGCCAGCAGCTTAGTAGGGGGGGTTACAGATACGCAGTATTTT
>TRBD1|TRBJ1-4|14|TRBV28|few
CASSPSTGDEKLFF
TGTGCCAGCAGCCCCTCGACAGGGGATGAAAAACTGTTTTTT
>NA|TRBJ1-6|14|TRBV30|few
CAWNRGSGNSPLHF
TGTGCCTGGAATCGGGGGTCAGGGAATTCACCCCTCCACTTT
>NA|TRBJ1-2|16|TRBV7-2|NA
CASSFLIGEGGYGYTF
TGTGCCAGCAGCTTTCTCATTGGGGAGGGAGGCTATGGCTACACCTTC
>TRBD2|TRBJ2-7|18|TRBV27|few
CASSLSRLAGGPMHEQYF
TGTGCCAGCAGTTTATCTCGGCTAGCGGGAGGGCCAATGCACGAGCAGTACTTC
>NA|TRBJ2-1|10|TRBV7-9|few
CATQLSELDF
TGTGCCACCCAGCTATCGGAGTTGGACTTC